The 3 T cell receptor beta chains given below trace back to one sample, sequenced in a study of post-analysis software for immune sequencing data. What these receptors recognize is not known. Prepared libraries of TCR beta cDNA carried unique molecular identifiers. TCRdb independently ran MiXCR on the PCR reads; one entry per CDR3 protein. The sample has under 200,000 distinct CDR3 sequences, over 25% seen once. The study's findings and limits: The five TRBV segments detected at higher frequency in patients than in controls included TRBV5-6, TRBV5-1 and TRBV20-1.

Sequences were obtained from blood. The receptors shown here come from a girl aged 2-17 years with multiple sclerosis.

The chain recombines TRBV19 with TRBJ2-7; D gene uncertain. Looked up from germline, CDR1 is LNHDA and CDR2 is SQIVND (reference sequence). Trimming pared 8 bases from V and 0 bases from J, leaving 17 bases between. The CDR3 sequence is 15 residues long. This CDR3 is CASQRSGGSSYEQYF. The DNA for the CDR3 is TGTGCCAGTCAAAGGAGTGGCGGCAGCTCCTACGAGCAGTACTTC.

Note on this clonotype: A much bigger clone sits one base away, suggesting this may be a read error. The chain recombines TRBV12-3 or TRBV12-4 with TRBJ2-5; 11 nucleotides line up with TRBD2. The CDR3 sequence is 14 residues long. DNA for the CDR3: TGTGCCAGCACAAATAGCGGGAGGGGAGAGGCCCAGTACTTC. Encoded protein: CASTNSGRGEAQYF.

This clonotype was seen many times. The chain uses TRBV6-2 or TRBV6-3 and TRBJ2-7; TRBD1 is a possible D gene (5 bases). Between the trimmed V and J ends, which lost 2 bases and 3 bases, there was a span of 11 bases. Per germline, CDR1 MNHEY and CDR2 SVGEGT. This CDR3 comprises 14 residues. The CDR3 sequence: CASSYVRGIYEQYF. CDR3 DNA: TGTGCCAGCAGTTACGTAAGGGGAATCTACGAGCAGTACTTC.